This paragraph covers one TCR beta chain sequence. The CDR3 totals 11 residues. Trimming took off 4 bases at V and 14 bases at J, with 14 bases between the two ends. Germline V gene sequence: CDR1 SGHNT, CDR2 YYREEE (reference sequence). The data were obtained in a study of neoadjuvant anti-PD-1 for oral cavity cancer. The time point was: after neoadjuvant nivolumab, at surgical resection. Patients had newly diagnosed, untreated stage II-IVA oral cavity squamous cell carcinoma. Sequencing used immunoSEQ multiplex PCR; TCRdb keeps in-frame clones, though not all of them. The sample lists about 9,500 clones; about 73% were seen once.

This rearrangement joins TRBV5-4 to TRBJ2-3; D is undetermined. This clonotype was obtained from a person between 35 and 79 years old with oral cavity squamous cell carcinoma. Here the sequenced sample was PBMCs, taken after nivolumab (anti-PD-1) treatment. The CDR3 reads CASSLRESRYF. Written as DNA, the CDR3 is TGTGCCAGCAGCCTTCGAGAATCGCGGTATTTT. Full variable domain (missing parts from reference TRBV5-4 and TRBJ2-3): ETGVTQSPTHLIKTRGQQVTLRCSSQSGHNTVSWYQQALGQGPQFIFQYYREEENGRGNFPPRFSGLQFPNYSSELNVNALELDDSALYLCASSLRESRYFGPGTRLTVL.